Below, 23 T cell receptor beta chains from the same sample are listed, as sequenced in a study of CD8 T cells in ankylosing spondylitis. Study-level results: Ankylosing spondylitis blood appeared to carry a characteristic TCR beta motif of several highly homologous variants.

TCRdb reprocessed the 5' RACE reads via MiXCR and lists one record per CDR3 protein. In the table there are some 840,000 distinct CDR3 sequences, 10% to 15% of which are singletons. These TCRs' antigens remain unknown. Sequenced sample: blood, either unsorted or a sorted T cell fraction (not recorded which). These TCRs come from a male donor with ankylosing spondylitis.

This chain joins TRBV10-3 and TRBJ1-1; D is ambiguous. Germline-derived CDR1 and CDR2 are ENHRY and SYGVKD. There are 14 residues in the CDR3. Trimming shortened V by 5 bases and J by 3 bases, and 13 bases separated the two germline ends. The CDR3 DNA reads TGTGCCATCAGTCTCAGGAATAAGGACACTGAAGCTTTCTTT. Its protein is CAISLRNKDTEAFF.

The chain joins TRBV10-3 to TRBJ2-3, with 7 positions matching TRBD1. V lost 5 bases, J lost 1 base, and 9 bases stayed unmatched. CDR1 ENHRY and CDR2 SYGVKD come from the germline V gene. CDR3 size: 16 residues. The chain's CDR3 is CAISRRQGEGTDTQYF. Here the CDR3 DNA reads TGTGCCATCAGTCGTAGACAGGGAGAGGGCACAGATACGCAGTATTTT.

There are a few counts of this clonotype. V is TRBV6-1 and J is TRBJ2-1; weak D call: TRBD2 (5 bases). Looked up from germline, CDR1 is MNHNS and CDR2 is SASEGT. This CDR3 region has 14 residues. V was trimmed by 7 bases and J by 6 bases, leaving 16 bases between them. CDR3 residues: CASNPKGVFNEQFF. CDR3 DNA sequence: TGTGCCAGCAACCCTAAGGGAGTTTTCAATGAGCAGTTCTTC.

This clonotype was seen more than once but under ten times. The rearrangement joins TRBV7-9 to TRBJ2-2; weak D call: TRBD1 (5 bases). V was shortened by 5 bases and J by 7 bases, with 11 bases between the two germline ends. Germline loops: CDR1 SEHNR, CDR2 FQNEAQ (reference sequence). This CDR3 contains 13 residues. CDR3 in DNA: TGTGCCAGCAGCCTGAGACAGCACGGGGAGCTGTTTTTT. As protein: CASSLRQHGELFF. Variable domain in full (rest from reference TRBV7-9 and TRBJ2-2): DTGVSQNPRHKITKRGQNVTFRCDPISEHNRLYWYRQTLGQGPEFLTYFQNEAQLEKSRLLSDRFSAERPKGSFSTLEIQRTEQGDSAMYLCASSLRQHGELFFGEGSRLTVL.

This clonotype was detected ten times or more. The J gene is TRBJ2-5, the V gene TRBV6-5; D not resolved. Trimming shortened V by 0 bases and J by 2 bases, and 7 bases separated the two germline ends. The germline CDR1 and CDR2 sequences are MNHEY and SVGAGI. The CDR3 is 14 residues long. CDR3 DNA sequence: TGTGCCAGCAGTTACTCCAGCCGGCAAGAGACCCAGTACTTC. Amino acids: CASSYSSRQETQYF.

This clonotype was seen a handful of times. The chain uses TRBV27 and TRBJ2-2; TRBD1 agrees at 8 bases. The CDR3 runs 16 residues. Germline trimming cut 5 bases from V and 7 bases from J; bases unmatched to any gene: 12. Looked up from germline, CDR1 is MNHEY and CDR2 is SMNVEV (reference sequence). Here the CDR3 DNA reads TGTGCCAGCAGTGACGACAGGGGAACAGGTAGCGGGGAGCTGTTTTTT. Amino acid sequence: CASSDDRGTGSGELFF.

The chain couples TRBV30 to TRBJ2-1, with D tentatively TRBD1 (6 bases). Germline assignment: CDR1 GTSNPN and CDR2 SVGIG (reference sequence). Trimming took off 1 base at V and 9 bases at J, with 16 bases between the two ends. The CDR3 is 14 residues long. CDR3 nucleotides: TGTGCCTGGAGTGGTCGCCAACAGGGCCGTGAGCAGTTCTTC. This codes for CAWSGRQQGREQFF.

This clonotype was detected a few times. The chain uses TRBV6-1 and TRBJ1-1; 7 bases match TRBD1. The CDR3 runs 15 residues. Germline lookup yields CDR1 MNHNS and CDR2 SASEGT. Losses at the gene ends were 8 bases for V and 10 bases for J; bases not matched to a gene: 19. The chain's CDR3 is CASSKGQGELPRAFF. The CDR3 DNA reads TGTGCCAGCTCAAAGGGCCAGGGGGAATTGCCTAGAGCTTTCTTT.

The table lists this clonotype with a few counts. Written as DNA, the CDR3 is TGCGCCAGCAGCCAAGATTTGAACCTTGCCTACGAGCAGTACTTC. Residues: CASSQDLNLAYEQYF. The chain uses TRBV4-3 and TRBJ2-7; D gene unclear. The CDR3 runs 15 residues. V gave up 0 bases and J gave up 2 bases, with 11 bases separating them. Germline-derived CDR1 and CDR2 are LGHNA and YSLEER.

This clonotype has only a few counts. CDR3 sequence: CSARGAGQAPNSPLHF. Written as DNA, the CDR3 is TGCAGTGCTAGAGGTGCAGGACAGGCGCCCAATTCACCCCTCCACTTT. This chain connects TRBV20-1 to TRBJ1-6; 7 nucleotides line up with TRBD1. The germline V gene encodes CDR1 DFQATT and CDR2 SNEGSKA (reference sequence). V trimming: 1 base; J trimming: 7 bases; junction bases outside the gene matches: 10. The CDR3 totals 16 residues.

Ten or more counts support this clonotype. V usage is TRBV29-1 and J usage is TRBJ2-7; 11 bases map to TRBD2. V lost 6 bases, J lost 5 bases, and 6 bases stayed unmatched. CDR3 size: 13 residues. Germline loops: CDR1 SQVTM, CDR2 ANQGSEA. The CDR3 protein is CSVRTSGRDEQYF. CDR3 bases: TGCAGCGTCAGGACTAGCGGGCGCGACGAGCAGTACTTC.

The table lists this clonotype with many counts. The chain has TRBV6-1 and TRBJ2-5, with D possibly being TRBD1 (7 bases). This CDR3 contains 14 residues. Trimming cost V 10 bases and J 5 bases, with 20 bases left between them. Germline CDR1 MNHNS, CDR2 SASEGT. In nucleotides, the CDR3 is TGTGCCACCCTTCGCGGAGGGGGCGCGGAGACCCAGTACTTC. It codes for CATLRGGGAETQYF.

This clonotype was seen ten or more times. V usage is TRBV20-1 and J usage is TRBJ2-5; D remains ambiguous. The germline V gene encodes CDR1 DFQATT and CDR2 SNEGSKA (reference sequence). V gave up 3 bases and J gave up 0 bases, with 11 bases separating them. The CDR3 length is 14 residues. DNA of the CDR3: TGCAGTGCTAGGTGGCAGACCTACCAAGAGACCCAGTACTTC. Protein: CSARWQTYQETQYF.

In its sample, this clonotype was seen a few times. The chain joins TRBV4-2 to TRBJ2-7, with 7 bases lining up with TRBD1. CDR3 length equals 18 residues. Germline V gives CDR1 LGHNA, CDR2 YNFKEQ. V dropped 0 bases and J dropped 5; count of bases not matched to a gene: 16. CDR3 protein: CASSQDLLEQGRINEQYF. DNA of the CDR3: TGTGCCAGCAGCCAAGATCTATTGGAACAGGGGCGAATCAACGAGCAGTACTTC.

This clonotype showed up many times. The V gene is TRBV12-3 or TRBV12-4, the J gene TRBJ2-2; D may be TRBD2 (5 bases). Trimming took 6 bases from V and 4 from J, leaving 6 bases between them. The CDR3 spans 12 residues. The CDR3, as DNA: TGTGCCAGCAGGACTACCACCGGGGAGCTGTTTTTT. Residues: CASRTTTGELFF.

The chain employs TRBV6-2 or TRBV6-3 and TRBJ1-5; 9 bases map to TRBD1. The J segment lost 3 bases and the V segment lost 6 bases, leaving 6 bases of the junction unmatched. Germline V CDR1 and CDR2: MNHEY, SVGEGT. The CDR3 spans 15 residues. The CDR3 DNA reads TGTGCCAGCAGACCCGGGACAGGGAACAATCAGCCCCAGCATTTT. It specifies CASRPGTGNNQPQHF.

On this clonotype itself: This may come from a read error, since a much larger clone is one base off. V and J are TRBV12-3 or TRBV12-4 and TRBJ1-2; no definite D call. The CDR3 covers 13 residues. CDR3 nucleotides: TGTACCAGCAGTTTAGACACCAACTATGGCTACACCTTC. Residues: CTSSLDTNYGYTF.

Only a few counts were recorded for this clonotype. The chain has TRBV6-6 and TRBJ1-2; unclear D gene. Germline V gene lookup returns CDR1 MNHNY and CDR2 SVGAGI (reference sequence). The V end was cut by 6 bases, the J end by 8 bases, with 13 bases between. The CDR3 is made up of 12 amino acids. The CDR3 loop reads CASSPLDTGYTF. CDR3 coding DNA: TGTGCCAGCAGCCCTTTGGATACGGGCTACACCTTC.

The V and J genes are TRBV7-6 and TRBJ2-2; unclear D gene. With 5 bases removed from V and 7 bases from J, the gap between germline ends came to 17 bases. Germline V CDR1 and CDR2: SGHVS, FNYEAQ. The CDR3 contains 15 residues. CDR3 coding DNA: TGTGCCAGCAGCCCCGAGTCGTCGGGTGGCGGGGAGCTGTTTTTT. Translated, it gives CASSPESSGGGELFF.

The chain employs TRBV6-2 or TRBV6-3 and TRBJ2-5; weak D call: TRBD2 (5 bases). V was clipped by 8 bases and J by 5 bases, with 21 bases between them. This CDR3 contains 15 residues. Germline CDR1 MNHEY, CDR2 SVGEGT. In nucleotides, the CDR3 is TGTGCCAGCCAATTGGAACGCTGGGGAGACGAGACCCAGTACTTC. Protein product: CASQLERWGDETQYF.

This CDR3 reads CASSQSGRLNTEAFF. The CDR3 coding sequence is TGTGCCAGCAGCCAATCGGGGAGATTGAACACTGAAGCTTTCTTT. This rearrangement joins TRBV3-1 to TRBJ1-1; D remains unclear. V lost 2 bases and J 0 bases, leaving 10 bases between the germline ends. The CDR3 contains 15 residues. Germline-derived CDR1 and CDR2 are LGHDT and YNNKEL (reference sequence).

This clonotype was seen more than once but under ten times. The J gene is TRBJ2-3, the V gene TRBV4-3; the match to TRBD1 covers 7 bases. The CDR3 consists of 17 residues. J lost 4 bases, V lost 0 bases, and 10 bases had no gene match. Germline V gene data show CDR1 as LGHNA and CDR2 as YSLEER. Here the CDR3 reads CASSQDGPQGYPDTQYF. The CDR3 nucleotides are TGCGCCAGCAGCCAAGATGGCCCACAGGGGTATCCAGATACGCAGTATTTT.

The chain uses TRBV7-2 and TRBJ1-1, with D unresolved. The germline CDR1 and CDR2 sequences are SGHTA and FQGNSA. This CDR3 contains 15 residues. V was pared by 5 bases and J by 1 base, with 14 bases between. The CDR3 nucleotides are TGTGCCAGCAGCCCCGGCGGGATACGGAACACTGAAGCTTTCTTT. Encoded protein: CASSPGGIRNTEAFF.